Listed below are T cell receptor beta chains from one sample, sequenced in a study of cytomegalovirus exposure and HLA in healthy donors. Sequencing was performed with immunoSEQ multiplex PCR; in TCRdb, only in-frame clones are kept and a portion is missing. Among under 150,000 clones listed, about 80% were seen once. The sample was PBMCs. These receptors were obtained from a male donor in good health and CMV-seropositive. CDR3s include the opening cysteine and the closing phenylalanine or tryptophan. D genes are given only for firm matches. Clone size is stated in some rows and not others, as once, few, many or a class when expanded.

d_call,v_call,clone_size,j_call,cdr3_aa,cdr3_nt
TRBD2,TRBV10-1,NA,TRBJ2-2,CASSEDGGGNTGELFF,TGCGCCAGCAGTGAGGACGGGGGGGGGAACACCGGGGAGCTGTTTTTT
TRBD2,TRBV19,NA,TRBJ2-3,CASRTSGGTDTQYF,TGTGCCAGTAGGACTAGCGGGGGAACAGATACGCAGTATTTT
TRBD1,TRBV5-1,NA,TRBJ2-7,CASSFRTGEDEQYF,TGCGCCAGCAGCTTCCGGACAGGGGAGGACGAGCAGTACTTC
NA,TRBV4-3,NA,TRBJ2-2,CASSHRQATANTGELFF,TGCGCCAGCAGCCACAGACAGGCCACCGCGAACACCGGGGAGCTGTTTTTT
TRBD1,TRBV2,NA,TRBJ1-5,CASSEAGQAFNQPQHF,TGTGCCAGCAGTGAAGCGGGACAGGCTTTCAATCAGCCCCAGCATTTT
NA,TRBV5-8,NA,TRBJ2-1,CASSLPGGPLDEQFF,TGTGCCAGCAGCCTCCCCGGGGGGCCTCTCGATGAGCAGTTCTTC
NA,TRBV21-1,NA,TRBJ2-5,CASSKAPPGFQETQYF,TGTGCCAGCAGCAAAGCACCCCCGGGGTTCCAAGAGACCCAGTACTTC
TRBD2,TRBV7-7,NA,TRBJ2-1,CASSLTGLGDEQFF,TGTGCTAGCAGCCTCACGGGACTAGGGGATGAGCAGTTCTTC
TRBD1,TRBV18,NA,TRBJ1-3,CASSPPGQSSGNTIYF,TGTGCCAGCTCACCGCCGGGACAGAGCTCTGGAAACACCATATATTTT
TRBD1,TRBV4-3,NA,TRBJ2-5,CASSQVNRGEETQYF,TGCGCCAGCAGCCAAGTGAACAGGGGGGAAGAGACCCAGTACTTC
TRBD1,TRBV28,NA,TRBJ2-1,CASRGTGGSGARSSYNEQFF,TGTGCCAGCAGGGGGACAGGGGGTTCGGGGGCCCGGAGCTCCTACAATGAGCAGTTCTTC
TRBD2,TRBV5-5,NA,TRBJ2-1,CASSLGGSGSFSYNEQFF,TGTGCCAGCAGCTTGGGGGGTAGCGGGAGTTTCTCCTACAATGAGCAGTTCTTC
NA,TRBV5-1,NA,TRBJ1-2,CASSLGLEGGRADYGYTF,TGCGCCAGCAGCTTGGGGCTCGAGGGAGGCCGTGCTGACTATGGCTACACCTTC
NA,TRBV4-2,NA,TRBJ2-1,CASSQDLTTSPYNEQFF,TGTGCCAGCAGCCAAGATCTGACAACCTCCCCTTACAATGAGCAGTTCTTC
NA,TRBV28,once,TRBJ2-4,CASTSTDIQYF,TGTGCCAGCACTAGCACGGACATTCAGTACTTC
TRBD2,TRBV28,NA,TRBJ2-1,CASSSGLAGGDEQFF,TGTGCCAGCAGTTCAGGACTAGCTGGAGGGGATGAGCAGTTCTTC
NA,TRBV4-2,NA,TRBJ1-2,CASSQEQGFSNYGYTF,TGTGCCAGCAGCCAAGAGCAGGGGTTTTCCAACTATGGCTACACCTTC
NA,TRBV19,NA,TRBJ1-5,CASSIRNRESSNQPQHF,TGTGCCAGTAGTATTCGGAACAGGGAGTCTAGCAATCAGCCCCAGCATTTT
NA,TRBV11-2,NA,TRBJ1-3,CASTRISGNTIYF,TGTGCCAGCACCAGGATTTCAGGAAACACCATATATTTT
TRBD2,TRBV7-3,NA,TRBJ2-1,CASSSGLASYNEQFF,TGTGCCAGCAGCTCGGGACTAGCGTCCTACAATGAGCAGTTCTTC
TRBD2,TRBV6-5,few,TRBJ2-5,CASTPTSGGAETQYF,TGTGCCAGCACCCCGACTAGCGGGGGGGCGGAGACCCAGTACTTC
TRBD1,TRBV27,once,TRBJ2-3,CASSSSGPPGQVTDTQYF,TGTGCCAGCAGTTCATCCGGACCGCCGGGACAGGTCACAGATACGCAGTATTTT
TRBD2,TRBV6-4,NA,TRBJ2-7,CASSDSGLAGAARQYF,TGTGCCAGCAGTGACTCTGGACTAGCGGGAGCCGCGAGGCAGTACTTC
NA,TRBV11-2,few,TRBJ1-2,CASSPSRGNYGYTF,TGTGCCAGCAGCCCCTCCCGGGGTAACTATGGCTACACCTTC
TRBD2,TRBV18,NA,TRBJ2-3,CASSPPTSGRALSTDTQYF,TGTGCCAGCTCACCGCCGACTAGCGGGAGGGCCCTAAGCACAGATACGCAGTATTTT
NA,TRBV18,NA,TRBJ2-3,CASSLLADTQYF,TGTGCCAGCTCACTACTAGCCGATACGCAGTATTTT
NA,TRBV27,NA,TRBJ1-2,CASSLMGKGYGYTF,TGTGCCAGCAGTTTAATGGGAAAGGGGTATGGCTACACCTTC
NA,TRBV4-1,few,TRBJ2-3,CASSYRQVEEDTQYF,TGCGCCAGCAGCTATAGACAGGTAGAGGAGGATACGCAGTATTTT
NA,TRBV5-1,NA,TRBJ2-7,CASSSPGRWPDEQYF,TGCGCCAGCAGCTCTCCCGGCAGGTGGCCAGACGAGCAGTACTTC
NA,TRBV11-2,NA,TRBJ2-2,CASSLVRQGSTGELFF,TGTGCCAGCAGCTTAGTTAGGCAGGGCAGCACCGGGGAGCTGTTTTTT
NA,TRBV7-3,NA,TRBJ1-1,CASISSRVTEAFF,TGTGCCAGCATCTCTTCACGCGTCACTGAAGCTTTCTTT
NA,TRBV10-3,NA,TRBJ2-7,CAISDSGGSSYEQYF,TGTGCCATCAGTGATTCCGGCGGGTCCTCCTACGAGCAGTACTTC
TRBD1,TRBV5-4,NA,TRBJ1-6,CASSSGGTTGKDSPLHF,TGTGCCAGCAGTTCGGGGGGGACGACAGGGAAGGATTCACCCCTCCACTTT
NA,TRBV6-5,NA,TRBJ1-4,CASRRHNQNEKLFF,TGTGCCAGCAGAAGACACAATCAAAATGAAAAACTGTTTTTT
NA,TRBV4-3,NA,TRBJ2-3,CASSQKGEGDTQYF,TGCGCCAGCAGCCAGAAGGGGGAGGGAGATACGCAGTATTTT
TRBD2,TRBV4-1,NA,TRBJ2-1,CASSQFGGGANEQFF,TGCGCCAGCAGCCAGTTCGGCGGGGGGGCAAATGAGCAGTTCTTC
NA,TRBV2,NA,TRBJ1-2,CASSPQGEGYGYTF,TGTGCCAGCAGCCCACAAGGGGAGGGCTATGGCTACACCTTC
NA,TRBV5-1,few,TRBJ1-5,CASSLGTGARGNQPQHF,TGCGCCAGCAGCTTGGGAACAGGAGCAAGGGGCAATCAGCCCCAGCATTTT
TRBD1,TRBV19,few,TRBJ1-6,CATGGSGSPLHF,TGTGCCACAGGGGGTAGCGGTTCACCCCTCCACTTT